This T cell receptor beta chain was found in a study of T cell repertoires in cytomegalovirus infection. This clonotype was seen repeatedly, ten times or more. TCRdb re-derived calls from the reads in MiXCR, one entry per CDR3 protein. The table records approximately 70,000 distinct CDR3 sequences, 3% to 4.5% of them present only once. This TCR came from a human donor in good health (CMV status not recorded). Some clones in this sample may be carry-over from other donors' samples. The sample taken for sequencing was PBMCs.

The CDR3 loop reads CSARDTSGIYFNEQFF. The CDR3, as DNA: TGCAGTGCTAGAGATACTAGCGGGATATACTTCAATGAGCAGTTCTTC. The gene calls are TRBV20-1 and TRBJ2-1; TRBD2 aligns across 10 bases. The CDR3 is 16 amino acids. Germline CDR1 is DFQATT and CDR2 is SNEGSKA (reference sequence). V trimming: 0 bases; J trimming: 6 bases; junction bases outside the gene matches: 8.